This entry describes one TCR beta chain. Its antigen is still unknown. Trimming cost V 8 bases and J 4 bases, with 20 bases left between them. This CDR3 has 15 amino acids. The germline V gene encodes CDR1 SNHLY and CDR2 FYNNEI. A 10-day culture period preceded the isolation of CD4+ T cells. Vaccine recipients had no previous SARS-CoV-2 infection; their nucleocapsid antibodies were negative. Method: immunoSEQ multiplex PCR; TCRdb's copy keeps in-frame clones and lacks some. The sample records around 50,000 clones, 50% to 80% being singletons. This entry belongs to a study of vaccination effects on CD4 cells after COVID-19. In the study overall: Sequencing was preceded by expansion of antigen-specific CD4+ T cells with viral peptide pools in the ViraFEST assay. A density of over 1.5 million PBMC per well was used; these cells were cultured with around 10 IU/ml IL-2 and around 10 ug/ml peptides. Study-wide points: Few convalescent patients and no early post-infection timepoints were included in the study.

The rearrangement joins TRBV2 to TRBJ1-1; TRBD1 is a possible D gene (6 bases). This specimen was CD4+ T cells from PBMCs cultured without peptide, taken before COVID-19 vaccination. This sequence was found in a human donor who received a COVID-19 vaccine. Here the CDR3 DNA reads TGTGCCAGCGGCCGGGGGGCCAGGGGAGGCACTGAAGCTTTCTTT. Translated: CASGRGARGGTEAFF.